The 10 T cell receptor beta chains below come from one sample, sequenced in a study of blood T cell repertoires in COVID-19. Libraries were prepared by immunoSEQ multiplex PCR; TCRdb keeps only in-frame clonotypes and omits some of them. The sample yields 35,000 to 45,000 clones, 75% to 80% seen once. The sample consisted of peripheral blood. The receptors were gathered from a woman between 65 and 79 years old with acute or convalescent COVID-19.

This sequence joins TRBV4-1 and TRBJ2-3, with TRBD1 as a possible D gene (5 bases). CDR1 is MGHRA, CDR2 YSYEKL, per germline. This CDR3 comprises 16 residues. V lost 4 bases, J lost 4 bases, and 18 bases lay in between. The CDR3 region has the DNA TGCGCCAGCAGCCTCACTCACCCCCAGGGTGCAGATACGCAGTATTTT. It codes for CASSLTHPQGADTQYF.

The chain uses TRBV18 and TRBJ2-3, with TRBD2 matching over 8 bases. With V trimmed by 3 bases and J by 9 bases, 17 bases remained unmatched. This CDR3 is built from 17 residues. Germline V gives CDR1 KGHSH, CDR2 LQKENI. The CDR3 coding sequence is TGTGCCAGCTCACCGGGGACTAGTTCTCGCCCGGGCGAGACGCAGTATTTT. Translating gives CASSPGTSSRPGETQYF.

This chain joins TRBV19 and TRBJ2-5, with 7 nucleotides matching TRBD1. Germline CDR1 and CDR2: LNHDA and SQIVND (reference sequence). The CDR3 contains 15 residues. Germline trimming cut 5 bases from V and 2 bases from J; bases unmatched to any gene: 8. The DNA of the CDR3 is TGTGCCAGTAGTCCTCCGGGACAGCCTCAAGAGACCCAGTACTTC. Translated, it gives CASSPPGQPQETQYF. Looking up the rest from reference TRBV19 and TRBJ2-5 gives the full variable domain: DGGITQSPKYLFRKEGQNVTLSCEQNLNHDAMYWYRQDPGQGLRLIYYSQIVNDFQKGDIAEGYSVSREKKESFPLTVTSAQKNPTAFYLCASSPPGQPQETQYFGPGTRLLVL.

The chain carries TRBV3-1 (or the pseudogene TRBV3-2) and TRBJ2-1; the match to TRBD1 covers 9 bases. This CDR3 contains 15 residues. Germline CDR1 and CDR2: LGHDT and YNNKEL (reference sequence). V was pared by 5 bases and J by 5 bases, with 7 bases of the junction left unmatched. The CDR3 region has the DNA TGTGCCAGCAGCTCTCGGGACAGGGCTAACAATGAGCAGTTCTTC. Translated, it gives CASSSRDRANNEQFF.

J is TRBJ2-3 and V is TRBV7-9; D not certain. V shed 6 bases and J shed 3 bases, with 10 bases lying between them. CDR1 is SEHNR, CDR2 FQNEAQ, per germline (reference sequence). The CDR3 sequence is 13 residues long. The CDR3 region is CASSSGWTDTQYF. In nucleotides, the CDR3 is TGTGCCAGCAGTTCAGGATGGACAGATACGCAGTATTTT.

A single count supports this clone. The J gene is TRBJ2-2, the V gene TRBV10-3, with 9 bases lining up with TRBD1. The CDR3 runs 15 residues. The V gene end was trimmed by 2 bases and the J gene end by 7 bases; junction bases not matched to a gene: 5. Germline CDR1 reads ENHRY; CDR2 reads SYGVKD. CDR3 residues: CAISEPGQGIGELFF. CDR3 DNA sequence: TGTGCCATCAGTGAGCCCGGACAGGGGATCGGGGAGCTGTTTTTT.

The chain couples TRBV18 to TRBJ2-2, with TRBD1 matching over 7 bases. Germline assignment: CDR1 KGHSH and CDR2 LQKENI. With V trimmed by 3 bases and J by 3 bases, 4 bases remained unmatched. The CDR3 is 15 amino acids. The CDR3 sequence: CASSPRQGDTGELFF. CDR3 DNA sequence: TGTGCCAGCTCACCCAGACAGGGTGACACCGGGGAGCTGTTTTTT.

The chain combines TRBV4-2 with TRBJ2-2, with 15 bases aligning to TRBD2. Unmatched junction bases numbered 7, after V lost 5 bases and J lost 0 bases. The CDR3 totals 19 residues. Germline-derived CDR1 and CDR2 are LGHNA and YNFKEQ. CDR3 residues: CASSNAGTSGGPNTGELFF. CDR3 DNA sequence: TGTGCCAGCAGCAACGCCGGGACTAGCGGGGGGCCGAACACCGGGGAGCTGTTTTTT.

This chain uses TRBV4-3 with TRBJ2-3, with 9 positions matching TRBD2. Germline V gene lookup returns CDR1 LGHNA and CDR2 YSLEER. V lost 1 base and J lost 3; bases outside the gene matches: 5. The CDR3 is made up of 16 amino acids. The DNA of the CDR3 is TGCGCCAGCAGCCAAGTCGCGGGGGGGCCTACAGATACGCAGTATTTT. Translating it yields CASSQVAGGPTDTQYF.

This clone was seen more than once but under ten times. V is TRBV6-6 and J is TRBJ2-7, with a possible D match to TRBD2 (5 bases). V was clipped by 2 bases and J by 3 bases, with 8 bases between them. Germline loops: CDR1 MNHNY, CDR2 SVGAGI (reference sequence). The length of the CDR3 is 13 residues. In DNA form, the CDR3 reads TGTGCCAGCAGTTACGAAGAGGGCTACGAGCAGTACTTC. Translated, it gives CASSYEEGYEQYF.